The source of this T cell receptor (beta chain) is a study of Graves' ophthalmopathy and Graves' hyperthyroidism. CDR3 length: 15 amino acids. Germline-derived CDR1 and CDR2 are MNHEY and SMNVEV (reference sequence). Amplified material comprised TCR beta CDR3 regions derived from RNA transcripts. Scientists carried out first-round RT-PCR using HTBI primers and then a second-round multiplex PCR. MiXCR, applied by TCRdb to the multiplex PCR reads, yields one record per CDR3 protein. The sample consists of about 400,000 distinct CDR3 sequences, approximately 15% of them appearing once. This clonotype was detected many times. The junction departs from the called germline gene at one end, perhaps through a read error. Hyperthyroidism was new, under 2 months, in patients aged 18 to 65.

Sequenced: peripheral blood. The rearrangement links TRBV27 to TRBJ1-2, with D possibly TRBD1 on 5 matching bases. This clonotype was sampled from a woman aged 18-29 years with stable Graves' hyperthyroidism. For the CDR3, the DNA is TGTGCCAGCAGTACGGGGGGGAGCCTTAACTATGGCTGCACCTTC. This gives the protein CASSTGGSLNYGCTF.